This entry is about one TCR beta chain. Its target is not known. The likely explanation is a read error, given a far larger clone one base away. Germline CDR1 MGHDK, CDR2 SYGVNS. Trimming left V 4 bases short and J 5 bases short, with 8 bases between. The CDR3 totals 12 residues. This specimen comes from a study of regulatory T cells in long-lasting Graves disease. Study details: In persistent Graves' disease, antithyroid drugs had been taken for over 5 years and TSH receptor antibodies stayed positive.

The time point: persistent/refractory GD, antithyroid drugs over 5 years with positive TRAb. Construction of the TCR library relied on RNA isolated from PBMCs. Study-level findings and limits: Patients whose Graves' disease persisted exhibited lower TCR diversity than those newly diagnosed. Accuracy might have suffered from few samples.

Relying on iRepertoire HTBI primers and Arm-PCR of CDR3 regions, the team built TCR beta libraries. In TCRdb, the multiplex PCR reads were re-called with MiXCR into one record per CDR3 protein. In the table there are over 350,000 distinct CDR3 sequences, about a fifth of which are singletons. This TCR derives from a female donor with Graves disease. J is TRBJ2-5 and V is TRBV25-1; D might be TRBD1 (5 bases). The sample was peripheral blood mononuclear cells (PBMCs), taken when the disease was refractory, from a patient treated with antithyroid drugs. The CDR3 loop reads CASSVRDETQYF. DNA of the CDR3: TGTGCCAGCAGTGTCAGGGATGAGACCCAGTACTTC.